The text below deals with one TCR beta chain. Its target is unknown. CDR1 and CDR2 from the germline V gene are KGHDR and SFDVKD. Trimming cost V 3 bases and J 5 bases, with 9 bases left between them. CDR3 size: 13 residues. The sample is drawn from a study of vaccination and CD4 T cells after COVID-19. Study details: According to the study, participants were given two doses of BNT162b2 or mRNA-1273 vaccine.

The Oncomine TCR Beta short-read assay sequenced DNA from cultured CD4+ T cells. TCRdb independently ran MiXCR on the PCR reads; one entry per CDR3 protein. This sample yields 15,000 to 20,000 distinct CDR3 sequences, of which under 80% are seen a single time; about 8% belongs to the top ten. This sample's treatment: approximately 10-day PBMC culture with coronavirus spike peptide pools or control peptides (ViraFEST assay). V and J are TRBV24-1 and TRBJ1-2, with D uncertain. The sequencing sample was made of CD4+ T cells from blood, cultured in vitro. This TCR came from a human donor who had recovered from COVID-19. The CDR3 is CATSDLTDYGYTF. The DNA for the CDR3 is TGTGCCACCAGTGATCTAACAGATTATGGCTACACCTTC.